This TCR beta chain came from a study of T cell repertoires in cytomegalovirus infection. Study-wide context: Signatures in public TCR beta sequences pointed to both CMV infection and matching HLA type. Findings and caveats of the study: The response measured ex vivo was dominated by TCR beta clonotypes (HLA-C-restricted and CMV-specific). People with CMV and the relevant HLA were identified by cumulative public TCR beta family frequency.

MiXCR was run by TCRdb on the reads, yielding one entry per CDR3 protein. The table shows about 180,000 distinct CDR3 sequences, with 17% occurring only once. The ends were cut back, 5 bases at V and 1 base at J, with 15 bases in the middle. This CDR3 spans 16 amino acids. The germline CDR1 and CDR2 sequences are SGHVS and FNYEAQ. This clonotype was detected only a few times. Its antigen is still unknown. This chain connects TRBV7-6 to TRBJ1-3, with no clear D. Input material: CD8+ T cells from PBMCs. The clonotype comes from a human donor in good health (CMV status not recorded). Some clones in this sample may be carry-over from other donors' samples. The CDR3 coding sequence is TGTGCCAGCAGCGGGGAGTGGTTACCATCTGGAAACACCATATATTTT. It encodes CASSGEWLPSGNTIYF.